This T cell receptor beta chain stems from a study of T cells in Graves' hyperthyroidism and ophthalmopathy. Across the whole study: Specimen type is peripheral blood, collected at initial diagnosis prior to any treatment.

Overall study results and limits: Ophthalmopathy got predicted by the model a median around six months before its onset.

RNA transcripts yielded amplified TCR beta CDR3 regions. With the HTBI primer set, the TCR CDR3 went through a first round of RT-PCR. From the multiplex PCR reads, TCRdb called clonotypes with MiXCR, one entry per CDR3 protein. In the table there are around 110,000 distinct CDR3 sequences, roughly 15% of which are singletons. This clonotype was picked up one time. Its antigen remains unknown. Trimming removed 7 bases from V and 4 bases from J; junction bases left unmatched: 5. Germline CDR1 is MNHNS and CDR2 is SASEGT. This CDR3 contains 15 residues. This sequence originates from a woman in her fifties or sixties with Graves' hyperthyroidism. J is TRBJ2-2 and V is TRBV6-1; 11 bases are shared with TRBD2. The sample consisted of blood. The chain's CDR3 is CASTIGTSGTGELFF. The CDR3 DNA reads TGTGCCAGCACCATAGGGACTAGCGGCACCGGGGAGCTGTTTTTT.